This T cell receptor beta chain originates from a study of cytomegalovirus exposure and HLA in healthy donors. Across the whole study: Researchers previously reported finding about 110 million unique TCR beta sequences from 150 million to 200 million T cells. The Caucasian-associated ancestry cluster contained 81% of the approximately 390 genotyped donors.

13 Jbeta primers and 60 Vbeta primers were used for the PCR. The table came from immunoSEQ multiplex PCR; TCRdb's copy has only in-frame clones and leaves some out. The sample has fewer than 150,000 clones; 74% are singletons. Study outcomes and limitations: According to a later analysis, donors in an Asian-associated ancestry cluster reportedly had fewer N-insertions than the approximately 730-donor mean.

In this sample, this clone turned up a few times. The antigen remains undetermined. This CDR3 region has 14 residues. CDR1 SGHRS and CDR2 YFSETQ come from the germline V gene. The ends lost 4 bases at V and 8 bases at J; junction bases unmatched: 8. This chain connects TRBV5-1 to TRBJ1-1, with 10 positions matching TRBD1. The sequenced sample was PBMCs. This TCR was recovered from a woman between 50 and 59 years old in good health and CMV-seropositive. The CDR3 nucleotides are TGCGCCAGCAGCGAGACAGGGGGCGCGGGGGAAGCTTTCTTT. This codes for CASSETGGAGEAFF.